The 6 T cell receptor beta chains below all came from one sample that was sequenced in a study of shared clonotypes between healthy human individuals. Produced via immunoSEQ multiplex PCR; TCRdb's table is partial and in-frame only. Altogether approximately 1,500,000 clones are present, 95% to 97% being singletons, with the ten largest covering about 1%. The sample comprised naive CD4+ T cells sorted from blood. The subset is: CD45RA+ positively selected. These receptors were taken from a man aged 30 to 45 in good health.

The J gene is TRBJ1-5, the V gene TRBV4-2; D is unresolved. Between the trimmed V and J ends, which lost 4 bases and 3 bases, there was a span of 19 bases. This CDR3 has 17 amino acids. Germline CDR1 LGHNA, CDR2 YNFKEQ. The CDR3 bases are TGTGCCAGCAGCCCTAGCTGGGGAGAGGTTGACAATCAGCCCCAGCATTTT. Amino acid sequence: CASSPSWGEVDNQPQHF.

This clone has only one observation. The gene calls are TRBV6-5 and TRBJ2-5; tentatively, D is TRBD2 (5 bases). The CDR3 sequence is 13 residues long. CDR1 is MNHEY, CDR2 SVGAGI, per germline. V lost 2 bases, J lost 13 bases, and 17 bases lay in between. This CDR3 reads CASSYVELAPRYF. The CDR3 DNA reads TGTGCCAGCAGTTACGTCGAGCTAGCCCCCCGGTACTTC.

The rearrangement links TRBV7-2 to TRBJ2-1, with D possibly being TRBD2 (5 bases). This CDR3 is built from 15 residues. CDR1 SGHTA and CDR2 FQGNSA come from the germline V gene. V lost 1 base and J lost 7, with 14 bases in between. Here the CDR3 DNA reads TGTGCCAGCAGCTTAGAACAAGGCGGACTTAATGAGCAGTTCTTC. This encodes CASSLEQGGLNEQFF.

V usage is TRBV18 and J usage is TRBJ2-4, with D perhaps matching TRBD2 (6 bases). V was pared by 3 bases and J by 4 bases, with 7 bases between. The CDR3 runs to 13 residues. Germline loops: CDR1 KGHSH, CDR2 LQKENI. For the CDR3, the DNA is TGTGCCAGCTCACCGGAGGGGAAAAACATTCAGTACTTC. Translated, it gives CASSPEGKNIQYF.

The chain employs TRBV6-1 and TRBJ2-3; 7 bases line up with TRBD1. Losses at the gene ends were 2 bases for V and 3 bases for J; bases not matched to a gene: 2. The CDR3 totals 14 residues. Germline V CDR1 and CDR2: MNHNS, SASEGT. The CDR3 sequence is CASSELQGTDTQYF. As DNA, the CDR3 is TGTGCCAGCAGTGAATTACAGGGGACAGATACGCAGTATTTT.

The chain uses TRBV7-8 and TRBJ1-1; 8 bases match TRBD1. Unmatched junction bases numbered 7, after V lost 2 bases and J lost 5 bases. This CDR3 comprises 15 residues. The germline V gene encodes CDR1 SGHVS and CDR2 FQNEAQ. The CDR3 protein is CASSLRTGWGTEAFF. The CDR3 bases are TGTGCCAGCAGCTTAAGGACAGGGTGGGGGACTGAAGCTTTCTTT.